The 28 T cell receptor beta chains below were found in one sample sequenced in a study of shared clonotypes between healthy human individuals. Some clones are missing from TCRdb's copy, which holds only in-frame ones; the method was immunoSEQ multiplex PCR. The sample contains around 690,000 clones, 90% of which appear only once. The sequenced material came from memory CD8+ T cells from PBMCs. Subset noted: CD45RO+ cells pooled with CCR7-negative TemRA cells. Receptors were obtained from a man aged 18 to 30 in good health. Some clones in this sample may be carry-over from other donors' samples.

The chain joins TRBV11-2 to TRBJ2-5, with 9 nucleotides matching TRBD1. Gene TRBJ2-7 matches the end of the DNA better, so the J call may be wrong. The CDR3 totals 16 residues. Germline CDR1 is SGHAT and CDR2 is FQNNGV. CDR3 sequence (DNA): TGTGCCAGCAGCTTCGACCGGGACAGGGCCTCCTACGAGCAGTACTTC. Its protein is CASSFDRDRASYEQYF.

The V and J genes are TRBV6-7 and TRBJ1-5, with D unresolved. TRBV6-7 is labeled an ORF, and its function is uncertain. Trimming cost V 5 bases and J 2 bases, with 16 bases left between them. The CDR3 is 16 amino acids. The CDR3 is CASSPAPREGNQPQHF. The CDR3 DNA reads as TGTGCCAGCAGTCCGGCCCCGCGGGAGGGCAATCAGCCCCAGCATTTT.

CDR3 residues: CATIQRDRGPTMQSTNTGELFF. The CDR3 DNA follows: TGTGCCACCATTCAAAGGGACAGGGGCCCTACTATGCAATCAACGAACACCGGGGAGCTGTTTTTT. The chain carries TRBV15 and TRBJ2-2, with TRBD1 matching over 10 bases. This CDR3 region has 22 residues. Per the germline V gene, CDR1 is LNHNV and CDR2 is YYDKDF (reference sequence). The trim removed 7 bases at V and 0 bases at J, leaving 23 bases unmatched.

The rearrangement links TRBV4-2 to TRBJ2-7; D is perhaps TRBD2 (6 bases). The germline gives CDR1 LGHNA, CDR2 YNFKEQ. This CDR3 comprises 13 residues. V lost 4 bases to trimming and J lost 4 bases, with 11 bases between them. CDR3 sequence reads: CASSPGGIYEQYF. DNA of the CDR3: TGTGCCAGCAGCCCGGGCGGGATTTACGAGCAGTACTTC.

This clone appeared a few times. The V and J genes are TRBV29-1 and TRBJ1-2, with D perhaps TRBD1 (5 bases). Germline V gene lookup returns CDR1 SQVTM and CDR2 ANQGSEA. Deletions cut 3 bases from V and 6 bases from J, with 14 bases between. This CDR3 is built from 13 residues. CDR3 amino acids: CSVDLGAWNGYTF. In DNA, the CDR3 is TGCAGCGTTGATCTTGGGGCCTGGAATGGCTACACCTTC.

This clone was detected once. The V call is TRBV7-2, the J call TRBJ2-1; D uncertain. Trimming left V 5 bases short and J 0 bases short, with 14 bases between. CDR1 is SGHTA, CDR2 FQGNSA, per germline. The CDR3 extends over 16 amino acids. Here the CDR3 reads CASSPRRSSSYNEQFF. The CDR3 region has the DNA TGTGCCAGCAGCCCCAGGCGGTCAAGCTCCTACAATGAGCAGTTCTTC.

This clone has only a few counts. The chain recombines TRBV6-1 with TRBJ2-7; 7 positions match TRBD2. Germline V CDR1 and CDR2: MNHNS, SASEGT. V lost 2 bases to trimming and J lost 3 bases; unmatched junction nucleotides: 7. CDR3 length equals 15 residues. This CDR3 is CASSETLAVLYEQYF. CDR3 nucleotides: TGTGCCAGCAGTGAAACCCTAGCGGTTCTCTACGAGCAGTACTTC.

The gene calls are TRBV4-1 and TRBJ1-2; D gene ambiguous. CDR1 is MGHRA, CDR2 YSYEKL, per germline. Trimming took 4 bases from V and 3 from J, leaving 21 bases between them. This CDR3 is 17 amino acids long. The CDR3 loop is CASSRGVRPGSDYGYTF. The CDR3 DNA sequence: TGCGCCAGCAGCCGGGGTGTACGGCCGGGTAGCGACTATGGCTACACCTTC.

With respect to this clone: Other DNA sequences in the sample encode the same CDR3. This chain uses TRBV5-1 with TRBJ2-1; D tentatively fits TRBD1 or TRBD2 (5 bases each). CDR1 SGHRS and CDR2 YFSETQ come from the germline V gene. The V and J ends lost 2 bases and 7 bases respectively, with 10 bases between them. CDR3 length: 13 residues. The CDR3 is CASSLGTGNEQFF. DNA of the CDR3: TGCGCCAGCAGCTTAGGGACGGGGAATGAGCAGTTCTTC.

The chain is built from TRBV27 and TRBJ1-2, with a weak D call TRBD1 (6 bases). V gave up 2 bases and J gave up 4 bases, with 8 bases separating them. The CDR3 loop spans 13 amino acids. Per the germline V gene, CDR1 is MNHEY and CDR2 is SMNVEV (reference sequence). CDR3 nucleotides: TGTGCCAGCAGTTTAGAGACAGGCTATGGCTACACCTTC. It yields the protein CASSLETGYGYTF.

This clone has more than one count but fewer than ten. The rearrangement joins TRBV5-6 to TRBJ2-1, with TRBD1 identical over 10 bases. Trimming took 4 bases from V and 4 from J; bases not matched to a gene: 8. This CDR3 has 16 amino acids. Per the germline V gene, CDR1 is SGHDT and CDR2 is YYEEEE. CDR3 DNA sequence: TGTGCCAGCAGCCGATGGGACAGGGGAAAGTACAATGAGCAGTTCTTC. Protein product: CASSRWDRGKYNEQFF.

The rearrangement uses TRBV19 and TRBJ1-1; D is uncertain. The CDR3 totals 13 residues. Germline CDR1 LNHDA, CDR2 SQIVND (reference sequence). V dropped 2 bases and J dropped 5 bases, with 9 bases sitting between them. In DNA form, the CDR3 reads TGTGCCAGTAGTATAATGCGGTGGACTGAAGCTTTCTTT. Its translation: CASSIMRWTEAFF. Full variable domain (missing parts from reference TRBV19 and TRBJ1-1): DGGITQSPKYLFRKEGQNVTLSCEQNLNHDAMYWYRQDPGQGLRLIYYSQIVNDFQKGDIAEGYSVSREKKESFPLTVTSAQKNPTAFYLCASSIMRWTEAFFGQGTRLTVV.

The chain couples TRBV4-1 to TRBJ2-7; TRBD2 matches 14 bases. The germline gives CDR1 MGHRA, CDR2 YSYEKL. The CDR3 has 17 amino acids. With 1 base clipped from V and 0 bases from J, the junction kept 2 bases outside the gene matches. DNA of the CDR3: TGCGCCAGCAGCCAAGGGACTAGCGGGGGGAGCTCCTACGAGCAGTACTTC. This encodes CASSQGTSGGSSYEQYF.

This sequence joins TRBV7-9 and TRBJ2-1; D gene ambiguous. Trimming took 5 bases from V and 4 from J, leaving 12 bases between them. Germline V CDR1 and CDR2: SEHNR, FQNEAQ (reference sequence). The CDR3 length is 14 residues. The CDR3 loop is CASSHLGLYNEQFF. Here the CDR3 DNA reads TGTGCCAGCAGCCACCTAGGTCTATACAATGAGCAGTTCTTC.

The rearrangement uses TRBV5-4 and TRBJ2-5; 7 positions agree with TRBD2. The CDR3 length is 14 residues. The ends lost 2 bases at V and 5 bases at J; junction bases unmatched: 6. Germline loops: CDR1 SGHNT, CDR2 YYREEE (reference sequence). Here the CDR3 DNA reads TGTGCCAGCAGCTTCCGGACTAGAACGGAGACCCAGTACTTC. This translates into CASSFRTRTETQYF.

The V and J genes are TRBV9 and TRBJ1-1; no definite D call. The CDR3 is 15 amino acids. Trimming took off 3 bases at V and 0 bases at J, with 12 bases between the two ends. The germline CDR1 and CDR2 sequences are SGDLS and YYNGEE. Written as DNA, the CDR3 is TGTGCCAGCAGCGCAGCCCCGGTGATGAACACTGAAGCTTTCTTT. This gives the protein CASSAAPVMNTEAFF.

The chain is built from TRBV7-9 and TRBJ2-7, with TRBD1 as a possible D gene (6 bases). This CDR3 has 13 residues. In germline, CDR1 is SEHNR, CDR2 FQNEAQ (reference sequence). V dropped 2 bases and J dropped 4 bases, with 9 bases sitting between them. Here the CDR3 reads CASSLPGAYEQYF. The DNA of the CDR3 is TGTGCCAGCAGCTTACCAGGGGCTTACGAGCAGTACTTC.

V usage is TRBV13 and J usage is TRBJ2-7; TRBD2 matches at 8 bases. CDR3 size: 15 residues. CDR1 is PRHDT and CDR2 is FYEKMQ in the germline V gene (reference sequence). With 4 bases clipped from V and 3 bases from J, the junction kept 8 bases outside the gene matches. CDR3 nucleotides: TGTGCCAGCAGCTGGAGCGGGAGAGGGAACTACGAGCAGTACTTC. Protein: CASSWSGRGNYEQYF.

The J gene is TRBJ2-5, the V gene TRBV7-9, with TRBD2 matching over 8 bases. CDR3 length: 16 residues. J was trimmed by 5 bases and V by 4 bases; bases with no gene match: 12. Germline V CDR1 and CDR2: SEHNR, FQNEAQ (reference sequence). In DNA, the CDR3 is TGTGCCAGCAGCTACCTGATAACGGGAGGGCGCGAGACCCAGTACTTC. Translated, it gives CASSYLITGGRETQYF.

V and J are TRBV13 and TRBJ2-3, with 9 bases lining up with TRBD1. Germline V gene data show CDR1 as PRHDT and CDR2 as FYEKMQ (reference sequence). The CDR3 contains 21 residues. V lost 2 bases and J lost 2; bases outside the gene matches: 20. The CDR3, as DNA: TGTGCCAGCAGCTTAACCGGCCCTCACCCGACCGGGACAGGGTACACAGATACGCAGTATTTT. Amino acid sequence: CASSLTGPHPTGTGYTDTQYF. Based on the CDR3 plus reference TRBV13 and TRBJ2-3, the full variable domain is AAGVIQSPRHLIKEKRETATLKCYPIPRHDTVYWYQQGPGQDPQFLISFYEKMQSDKGSIPDRFSAQQFSDYHSELNMSSLELGDSALYFCASSLTGPHPTGTGYTDTQYFGPGTRLTVL.

The count of this clone is one. This chain uses TRBV5-6 with TRBJ2-2; tentative D call: TRBD2 (6 bases). The CDR3 spans 16 residues. The germline V and J ends were trimmed by 4 bases and 4 bases, with 17 bases remaining between them. Per the germline V gene, CDR1 is SGHDT and CDR2 is YYEEEE. Written as DNA, the CDR3 is TGTGCCAGCAGCGACCTCGGGGGAGTGGGCACCGGGGAGCTGTTTTTT. It yields the protein CASSDLGGVGTGELFF. Supplemented by reference TRBV5-6 and TRBJ2-2, the full variable domain reads DAGVTQSPTHLIKTRGQQVTLRCSPKSGHDTVSWYQQALGQGPQFIFQYYEEEERQRGNFPDRFSGHQFPNYSSELNVNALLLGDSALYLCASSDLGGVGTGELFFGEGSRLTVL.

V usage is TRBV13 and J usage is TRBJ2-5; TRBD1 aligns across 7 bases. After removal of 5 bases from V and 5 bases from J, the junction contained 5 bases not matched to a gene. This CDR3 comprises 13 residues. Per the germline V gene, CDR1 is PRHDT and CDR2 is FYEKMQ (reference sequence). CDR3 loop: CASSTGVAETQYF. CDR3 nucleotide sequence: TGTGCCAGCAGCACAGGGGTGGCGGAGACCCAGTACTTC. The variable domain in full, with the rest retrieved from reference TRBV13 and TRBJ2-5, is AAGVIQSPRHLIKEKRETATLKCYPIPRHDTVYWYQQGPGQDPQFLISFYEKMQSDKGSIPDRFSAQQFSDYHSELNMSSLELGDSALYFCASSTGVAETQYFGPGTRLLVL.

The CDR3 DNA follows: TGTGCCAGCAGCCCCCGGGCCAACCCCCCGGCAGATACGCAGTATTTT. Amino acid sequence: CASSPRANPPADTQYF. The chain couples TRBV11-3 to TRBJ2-3; D unresolved. Trimming pared 5 bases from V and 4 bases from J, leaving 19 bases between. Germline loops: CDR1 SGHNT, CDR2 YENEEA. This CDR3 comprises 16 residues.

CDR3 bases: TGTGCCAGCAGCCCAGGGTTGAACACTGAAGCTTTCTTT. This gives the protein CASSPGLNTEAFF. The chain employs TRBV9 and TRBJ1-1, with D perhaps matching TRBD1 (5 bases). From germline, CDR1 is SGDLS and CDR2 YYNGEE. Trimming removed 4 bases at V and 0 bases at J, with 7 bases between. This CDR3 contains 13 residues.

The chain combines TRBV5-6 with TRBJ2-7; D gene unclear. The V end was cut by 4 bases, the J end by 0 bases, with 2 bases between. From germline, CDR1 is SGHDT and CDR2 YYEEEE. There are 11 residues in the CDR3. The CDR3 bases are TGTGCCAGCAGCATCTCCTACGAGCAGTACTTC. It translates to CASSISYEQYF.

This chain connects TRBV7-3 to TRBJ2-7; D possibly corresponds to TRBD2 (5 bases). The length of the CDR3 is 14 residues. Germline lookup yields CDR1 SGHTA and CDR2 FQGTGA. The V gene lost 5 bases and the J gene lost 5 bases, with 16 bases spanning the gap. For the CDR3, the DNA is TGTGCCAGCAGCGAAGATCGGGGTTTCGACGAGCAGTACTTC. This gives the protein CASSEDRGFDEQYF.

The chain is built from TRBV27 and TRBJ2-3, with D maybe TRBD2 (6 bases). Per the germline V gene, CDR1 is MNHEY and CDR2 is SMNVEV (reference sequence). V was clipped by 3 bases and J by 3 bases, with 16 bases between them. The CDR3 extends over 16 amino acids. Here the CDR3 reads CASSLGGEAVTDTQYF. The CDR3 DNA reads TGTGCCAGCAGTTTGGGGGGAGAGGCGGTAACAGATACGCAGTATTTT.

The chain uses TRBV4-1 and TRBJ2-7, with D perhaps assigned TRBD1 or TRBD2 (5 bases each). CDR3 length equals 14 residues. Looked up from germline, CDR1 is MGHRA and CDR2 is YSYEKL. Trimming pared 4 bases from V and 3 bases from J, leaving 13 bases between. The CDR3 loop reads CASSPRGGDYEQYF. DNA of the CDR3: TGCGCCAGCAGCCCACGGGGCGGTGACTACGAGCAGTACTTC.